This T cell receptor (beta chain) was recorded in a study of T-cell memory formation after mild COVID-19. CDR3 length: 14 amino acids. Trimming pared 4 bases from V and 10 bases from J, leaving 14 bases between. The germline V gene has CDR1 LNHDA and CDR2 SQIVND (reference sequence). From the 5' RACE reads, TCRdb called clonotypes with MiXCR, one entry per CDR3 protein. The sample includes 250,000 or so distinct CDR3 sequences, around a tenth seen only once; the top ten take 22%. What was sequenced was PBMCs or a T cell subset sorted from them (not recorded which). The chain recombines TRBV19 with TRBJ1-6; perhaps TRBD1 as D (6 bases). The sequence was collected from a man between 18 and 35 years old who had mild COVID-19 (a few samples of this study predate the infection). Cell type and time point are not known. CDR3 nucleotides: TGTGCCAGTAGTACCTGGGGGCTTCAGTCACCCCTCCACTTT. Amino acid sequence: CASSTWGLQSPLHF.